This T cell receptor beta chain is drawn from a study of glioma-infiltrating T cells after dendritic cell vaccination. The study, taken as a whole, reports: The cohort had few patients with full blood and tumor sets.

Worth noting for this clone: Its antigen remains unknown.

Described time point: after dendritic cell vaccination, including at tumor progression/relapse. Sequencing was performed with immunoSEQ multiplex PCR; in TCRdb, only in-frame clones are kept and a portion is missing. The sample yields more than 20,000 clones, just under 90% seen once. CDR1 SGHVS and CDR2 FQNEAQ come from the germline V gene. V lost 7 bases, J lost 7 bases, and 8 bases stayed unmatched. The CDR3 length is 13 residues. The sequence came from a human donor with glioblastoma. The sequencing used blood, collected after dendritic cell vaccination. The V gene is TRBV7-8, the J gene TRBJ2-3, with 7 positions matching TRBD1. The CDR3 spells CASTRQGTNTQYF. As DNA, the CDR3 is TGTGCCAGCACCAGACAGGGTACGAATACGCAGTATTTT.